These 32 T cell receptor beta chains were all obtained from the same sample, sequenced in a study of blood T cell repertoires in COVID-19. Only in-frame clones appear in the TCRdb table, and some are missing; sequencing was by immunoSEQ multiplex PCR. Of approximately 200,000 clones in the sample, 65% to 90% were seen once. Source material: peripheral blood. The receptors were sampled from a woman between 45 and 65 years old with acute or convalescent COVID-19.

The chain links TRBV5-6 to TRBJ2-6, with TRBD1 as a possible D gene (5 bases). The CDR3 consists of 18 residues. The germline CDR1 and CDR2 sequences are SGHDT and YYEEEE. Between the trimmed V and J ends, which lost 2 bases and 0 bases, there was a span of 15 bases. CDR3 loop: CASSFQGRTSSGANVLTF. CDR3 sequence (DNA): TGTGCCAGCAGCTTCCAGGGAAGGACAAGCTCTGGGGCCAACGTCCTGACTTTC.

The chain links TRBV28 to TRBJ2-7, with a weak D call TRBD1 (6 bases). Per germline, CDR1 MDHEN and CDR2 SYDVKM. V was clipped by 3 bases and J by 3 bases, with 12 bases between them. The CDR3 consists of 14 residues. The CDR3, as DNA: TGTGCCAGCAGTTTTCAGGCAGGGGTCTACGAGCAGTACTTC. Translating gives CASSFQAGVYEQYF.

CDR3 sequence (DNA): TGTGCCAGCAGCTTGCTAGGGGATAGCAATCAGCCCCAGCATTTT. Translation gives CASSLLGDSNQPQHF. The chain has TRBV5-5 and TRBJ1-5; perhaps TRBD1 as D (5 bases). CDR3 length equals 15 residues. V lost 1 base to trimming and J lost 0 bases, with 8 bases between them. Germline loops: CDR1 SGHKS, CDR2 YYEKEE (reference sequence).

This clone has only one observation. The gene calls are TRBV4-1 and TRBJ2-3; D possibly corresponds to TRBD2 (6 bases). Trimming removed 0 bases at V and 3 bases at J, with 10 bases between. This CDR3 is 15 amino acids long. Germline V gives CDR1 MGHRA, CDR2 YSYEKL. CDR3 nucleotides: TGCGCCAGCAGCCAAGATGGGGGGTTGACAGATACGCAGTATTTT. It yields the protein CASSQDGGLTDTQYF.

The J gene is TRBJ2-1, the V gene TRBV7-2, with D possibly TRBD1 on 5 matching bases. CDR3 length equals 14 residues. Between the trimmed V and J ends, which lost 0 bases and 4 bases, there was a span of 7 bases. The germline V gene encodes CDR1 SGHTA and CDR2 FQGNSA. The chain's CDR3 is CASSLAPGYNEQFF. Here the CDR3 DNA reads TGTGCCAGCAGCTTAGCCCCAGGGTACAATGAGCAGTTCTTC.

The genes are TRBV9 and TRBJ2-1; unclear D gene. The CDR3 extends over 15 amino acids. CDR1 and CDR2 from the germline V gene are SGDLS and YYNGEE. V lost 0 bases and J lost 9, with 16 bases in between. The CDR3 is CASSVGVSVWAEQFF. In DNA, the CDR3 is TGTGCCAGCAGCGTAGGCGTTTCGGTGTGGGCTGAGCAGTTCTTC.

CDR3 sequence reads: CSVVKAELNYGYTF. CDR3 in DNA: TGCAGCGTCGTAAAAGCGGAGCTTAACTATGGCTACACCTTC. The chain is built from TRBV29-1 and TRBJ1-2; D unresolved. The CDR3 totals 14 residues. Per germline, CDR1 SQVTM and CDR2 ANQGSEA. V gave up 6 bases and J gave up 1 base, with 15 bases separating them.

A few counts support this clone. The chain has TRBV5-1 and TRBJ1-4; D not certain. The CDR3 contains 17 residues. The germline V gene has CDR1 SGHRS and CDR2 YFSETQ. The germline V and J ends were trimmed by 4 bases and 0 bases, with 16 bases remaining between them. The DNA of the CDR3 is TGCGCCAGCAGCCCGGAGGGCAGCCTAGCAACTAATGAAAAACTGTTTTTT. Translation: CASSPEGSLATNEKLFF.

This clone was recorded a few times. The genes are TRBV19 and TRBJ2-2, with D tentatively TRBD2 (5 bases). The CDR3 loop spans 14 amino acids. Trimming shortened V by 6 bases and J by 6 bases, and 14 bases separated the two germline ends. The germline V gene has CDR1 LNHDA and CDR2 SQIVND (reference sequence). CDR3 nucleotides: TGTGCCAGTAGAAATGAGGGCCAGGCCGGGGAGCTGTTTTTT. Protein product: CASRNEGQAGELFF.

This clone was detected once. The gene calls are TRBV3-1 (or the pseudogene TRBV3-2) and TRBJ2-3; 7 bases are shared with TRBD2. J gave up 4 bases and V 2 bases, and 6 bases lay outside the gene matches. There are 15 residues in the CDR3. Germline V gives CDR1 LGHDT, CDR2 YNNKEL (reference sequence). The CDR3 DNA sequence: TGTGCCAGCAGCCAACAAGCGGGGACCTCAGATACGCAGTATTTT. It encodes CASSQQAGTSDTQYF.

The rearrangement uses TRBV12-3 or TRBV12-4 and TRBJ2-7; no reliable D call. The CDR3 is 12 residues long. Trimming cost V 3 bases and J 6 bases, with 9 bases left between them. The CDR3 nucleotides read TGTGCCAGCAGTTTTAGCCCCTCCGAGCAGTACTTC. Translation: CASSFSPSEQYF.

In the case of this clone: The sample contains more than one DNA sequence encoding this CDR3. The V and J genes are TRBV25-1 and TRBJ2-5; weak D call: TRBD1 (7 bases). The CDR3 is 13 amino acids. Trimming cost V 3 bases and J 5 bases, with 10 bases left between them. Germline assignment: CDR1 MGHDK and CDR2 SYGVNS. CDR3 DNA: TGTGCCAGCAGTGACAGGGGGAGGGAGACCCAGTACTTC. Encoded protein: CASSDRGRETQYF.

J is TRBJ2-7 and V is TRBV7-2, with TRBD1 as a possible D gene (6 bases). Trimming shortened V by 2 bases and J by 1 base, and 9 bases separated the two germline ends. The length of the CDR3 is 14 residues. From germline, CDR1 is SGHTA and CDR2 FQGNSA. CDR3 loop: CASSLTGTSYEQYF. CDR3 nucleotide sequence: TGTGCCAGCAGCTTAACTGGGACATCCTACGAGCAGTACTTC.

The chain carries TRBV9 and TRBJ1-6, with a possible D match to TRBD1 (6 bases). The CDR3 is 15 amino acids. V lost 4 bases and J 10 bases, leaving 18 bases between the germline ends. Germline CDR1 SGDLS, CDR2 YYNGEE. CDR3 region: CASSPPGGAGSPLHF. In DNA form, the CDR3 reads TGTGCCAGCAGCCCACCCGGGGGGGCCGGCTCACCCCTCCACTTT.

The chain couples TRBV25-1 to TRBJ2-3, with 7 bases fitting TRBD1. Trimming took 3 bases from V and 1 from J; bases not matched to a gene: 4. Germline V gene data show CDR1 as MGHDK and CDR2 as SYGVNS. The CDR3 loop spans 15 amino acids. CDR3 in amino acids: CASSDWTGGTDTQYF. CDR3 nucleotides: TGTGCCAGCAGTGACTGGACAGGAGGCACAGATACGCAGTATTTT.

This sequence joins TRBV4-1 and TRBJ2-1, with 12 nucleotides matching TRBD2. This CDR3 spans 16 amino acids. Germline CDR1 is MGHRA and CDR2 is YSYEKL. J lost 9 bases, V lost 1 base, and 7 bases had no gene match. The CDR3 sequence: CASSQVLLAGGIEQFF. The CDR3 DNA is TGCGCCAGCAGCCAAGTCTTGCTAGCGGGAGGGATTGAGCAGTTCTTC.

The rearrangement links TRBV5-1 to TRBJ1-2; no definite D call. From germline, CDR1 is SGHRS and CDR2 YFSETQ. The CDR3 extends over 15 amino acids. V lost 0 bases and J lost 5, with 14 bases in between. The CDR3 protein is CASSLAADSRYGYTF. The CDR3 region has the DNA TGCGCCAGCAGCTTGGCCGCGGATTCGAGGTATGGCTACACCTTC.

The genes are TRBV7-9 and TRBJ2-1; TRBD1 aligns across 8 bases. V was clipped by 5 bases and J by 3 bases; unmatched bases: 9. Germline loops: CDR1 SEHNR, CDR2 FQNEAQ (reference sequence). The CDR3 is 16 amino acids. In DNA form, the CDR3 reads TGTGCCAGCAGCCCCCAGACAGGGGCGGGCTACAATGAGCAGTTCTTC. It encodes CASSPQTGAGYNEQFF.

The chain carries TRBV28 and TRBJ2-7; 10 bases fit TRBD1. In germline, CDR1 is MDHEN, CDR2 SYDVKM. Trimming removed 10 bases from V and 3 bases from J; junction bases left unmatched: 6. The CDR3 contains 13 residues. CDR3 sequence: CATRQGANYEQYF. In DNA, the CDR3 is TGTGCCACAAGACAGGGGGCGAACTACGAGCAGTACTTC.

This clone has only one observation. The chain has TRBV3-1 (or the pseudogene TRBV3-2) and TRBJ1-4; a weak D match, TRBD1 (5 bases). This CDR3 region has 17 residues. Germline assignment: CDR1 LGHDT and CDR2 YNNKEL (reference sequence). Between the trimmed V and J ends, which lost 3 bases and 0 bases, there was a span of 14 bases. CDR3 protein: CASSQPTDPATNEKLFF. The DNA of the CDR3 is TGTGCCAGCAGCCAGCCGACAGACCCTGCAACTAATGAAAAACTGTTTTTT.

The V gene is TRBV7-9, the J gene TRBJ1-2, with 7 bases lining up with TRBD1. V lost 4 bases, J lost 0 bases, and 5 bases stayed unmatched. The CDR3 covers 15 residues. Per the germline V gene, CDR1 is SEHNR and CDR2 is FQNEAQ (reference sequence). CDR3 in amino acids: CASSSGQPANYGYTF. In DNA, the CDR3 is TGTGCCAGCAGCTCGGGACAGCCCGCTAACTATGGCTACACCTTC. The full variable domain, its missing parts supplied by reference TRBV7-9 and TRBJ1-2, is DTGVSQNPRHKITKRGQNVTFRCDPISEHNRLYWYRQTLGQGPEFLTYFQNEAQLEKSRLLSDRFSAERPKGSFSTLEIQRTEQGDSAMYLCASSSGQPANYGYTFGSGTRLTVV.

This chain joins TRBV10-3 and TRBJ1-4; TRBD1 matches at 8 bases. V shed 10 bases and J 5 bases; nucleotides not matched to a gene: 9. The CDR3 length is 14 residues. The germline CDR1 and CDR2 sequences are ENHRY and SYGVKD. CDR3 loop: CATRQGPENEKLFF. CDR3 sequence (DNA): TGTGCCACGAGACAGGGGCCAGAAAATGAAAAACTGTTTTTT.

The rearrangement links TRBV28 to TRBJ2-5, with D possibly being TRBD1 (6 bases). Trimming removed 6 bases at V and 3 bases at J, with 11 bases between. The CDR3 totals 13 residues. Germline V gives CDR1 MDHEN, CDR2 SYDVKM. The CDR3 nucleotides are TGTGCCAGCAGGAAGCGGACAGAAGAGACCCAGTACTTC. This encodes CASRKRTEETQYF.

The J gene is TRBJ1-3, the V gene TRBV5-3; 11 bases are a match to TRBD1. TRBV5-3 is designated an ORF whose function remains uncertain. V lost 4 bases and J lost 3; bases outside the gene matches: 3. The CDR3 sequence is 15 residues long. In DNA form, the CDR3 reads TGTGCCAGAAGCCTGGACAGGGGGCTTGGAAACACCATATATTTT. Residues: CARSLDRGLGNTIYF.

This CDR3 is CATSAPPGTGSYEQYF. The CDR3 DNA reads TGTGCCACCAGTGCGCCTCCCGGGACAGGCTCCTACGAGCAGTACTTC. The V call is TRBV24-1, the J call TRBJ2-7; TRBD1 matches at 8 bases. Germline V gene lookup returns CDR1 KGHDR and CDR2 SFDVKD. Trimming at V came to 5 bases and at J to 0 bases, leaving 8 bases not matched to a gene. The CDR3 loop spans 16 amino acids.

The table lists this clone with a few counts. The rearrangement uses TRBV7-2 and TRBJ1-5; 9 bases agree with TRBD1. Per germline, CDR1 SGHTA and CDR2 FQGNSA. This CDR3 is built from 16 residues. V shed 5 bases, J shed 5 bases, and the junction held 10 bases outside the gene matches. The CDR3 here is CASSTQGASGDQPQHF. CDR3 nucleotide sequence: TGTGCCAGCAGCACACAGGGGGCGAGTGGAGATCAGCCCCAGCATTTT.

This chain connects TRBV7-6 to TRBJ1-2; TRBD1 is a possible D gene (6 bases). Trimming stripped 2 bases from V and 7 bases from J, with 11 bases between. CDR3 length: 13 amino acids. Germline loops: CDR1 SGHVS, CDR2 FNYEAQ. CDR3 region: CASSLMRGGGYTF. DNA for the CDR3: TGTGCCAGCAGCTTAATGAGAGGGGGTGGCTACACCTTC.

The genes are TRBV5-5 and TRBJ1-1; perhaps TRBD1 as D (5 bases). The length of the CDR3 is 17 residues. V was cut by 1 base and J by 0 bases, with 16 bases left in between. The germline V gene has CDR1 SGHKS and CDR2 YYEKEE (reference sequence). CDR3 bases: TGTGCCAGCAGCTTGATACAGGTAGTTAGCCTGAACACTGAAGCTTTCTTT. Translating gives CASSLIQVVSLNTEAFF.

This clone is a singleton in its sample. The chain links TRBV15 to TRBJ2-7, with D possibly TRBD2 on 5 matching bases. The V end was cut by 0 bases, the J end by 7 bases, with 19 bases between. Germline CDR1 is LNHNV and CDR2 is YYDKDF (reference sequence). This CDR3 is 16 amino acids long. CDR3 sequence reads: CATSRDLGRGGYEQYF. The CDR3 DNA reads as TGTGCCACCAGCAGAGATTTGGGTAGAGGCGGGTATGAGCAGTACTTC. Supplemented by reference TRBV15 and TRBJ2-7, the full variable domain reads DAMVIQNPRYQVTQFGKPVTLSCSQTLNHNVMYWYQQKSSQAPKLLFHYYDKDFNNEADTPDNFQSRRPNTSFCFLDIRSPGLGDTAMYLCATSRDLGRGGYEQYFGPGTRLTVT.

DNA for the CDR3: TGTGCCAGCAGTTGGGCTAGCGGGTTGAGCTCCTACGAGCAGTACTTC. It is translated as CASSWASGLSSYEQYF. The V gene is TRBV28, the J gene TRBJ2-7; TRBD2 aligns across 8 bases. V gave up 4 bases and J gave up 0 bases; unmatched junction bases: 8. Germline V gene lookup returns CDR1 MDHEN and CDR2 SYDVKM. This CDR3 is built from 16 residues.

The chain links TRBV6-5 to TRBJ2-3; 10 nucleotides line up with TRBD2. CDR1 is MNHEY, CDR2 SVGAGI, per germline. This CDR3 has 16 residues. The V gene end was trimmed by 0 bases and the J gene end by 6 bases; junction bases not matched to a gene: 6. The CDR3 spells CASSYSLAGDFDTQYF. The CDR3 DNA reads TGTGCCAGCAGTTACTCGCTAGCGGGGGATTTCGATACGCAGTATTTT.

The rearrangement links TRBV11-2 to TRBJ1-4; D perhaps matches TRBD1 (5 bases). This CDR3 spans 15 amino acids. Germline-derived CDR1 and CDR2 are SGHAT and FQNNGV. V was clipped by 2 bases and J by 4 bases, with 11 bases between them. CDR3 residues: CASSLRGRSNEKLFF. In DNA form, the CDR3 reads TGTGCCAGCAGCTTAAGGGGCAGAAGTAATGAAAAACTGTTTTTT.